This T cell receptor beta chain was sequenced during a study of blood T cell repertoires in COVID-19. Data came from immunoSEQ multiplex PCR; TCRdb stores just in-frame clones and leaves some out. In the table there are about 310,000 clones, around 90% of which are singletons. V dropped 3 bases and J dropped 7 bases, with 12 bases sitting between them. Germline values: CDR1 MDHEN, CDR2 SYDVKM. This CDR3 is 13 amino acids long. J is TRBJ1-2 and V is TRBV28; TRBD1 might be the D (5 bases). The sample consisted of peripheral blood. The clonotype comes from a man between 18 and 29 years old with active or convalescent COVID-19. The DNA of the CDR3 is TGTGCCAGCAGTTTGGCAGGGCTAGTTGGCTACACCTTC. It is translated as CASSLAGLVGYTF.